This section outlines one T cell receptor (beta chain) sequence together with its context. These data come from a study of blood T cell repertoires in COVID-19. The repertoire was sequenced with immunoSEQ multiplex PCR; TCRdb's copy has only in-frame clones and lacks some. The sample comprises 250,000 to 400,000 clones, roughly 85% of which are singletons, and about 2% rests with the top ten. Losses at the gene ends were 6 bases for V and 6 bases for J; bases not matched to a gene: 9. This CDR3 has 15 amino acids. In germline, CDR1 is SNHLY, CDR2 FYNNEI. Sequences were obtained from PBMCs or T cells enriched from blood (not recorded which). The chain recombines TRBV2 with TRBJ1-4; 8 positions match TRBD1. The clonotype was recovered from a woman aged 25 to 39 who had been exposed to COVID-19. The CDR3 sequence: CASRIDRGGDEKLFF. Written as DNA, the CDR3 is TGTGCCAGCAGAATAGACAGGGGTGGCGATGAAAAACTGTTTTTT. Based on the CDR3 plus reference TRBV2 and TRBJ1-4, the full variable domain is EPEVTQTPSHQVTQMGQEVILRCVPISNHLYFYWYRQILGQKVEFLVSFYNNEISEKSEIFDDQFSVERPDGSNFTLKIRSTKLEDSAMYFCASRIDRGGDEKLFFGSGTQLSVL.